The 20 T cell receptor beta chains listed next were all sequenced from one sample in a study of cytomegalovirus exposure and HLA in healthy donors. Produced via immunoSEQ multiplex PCR; TCRdb's table is partial and in-frame only. Of 100,000 to 150,000 clones listed, around 86% are singletons. The source material was PBMCs. The source of these receptors is a young man in good health and CMV-seronegative.

On this clone: It is unclear where the CDR3 begins or ends on the DNA, so no DNA is shown, and the CDR3 is as TCRdb lists it. The chain links TRBV7-2 to TRBJ1-1. Counting both end residues, the CDR3 totals 16 amino acids. Germline CDR1 reads SGHTA; CDR2 reads FQGNSA. The CDR3 region is CASSLVGDGTAPTRFF.

V gene TRBV11-3 combines with J gene TRBJ1-1, with 8 positions matching TRBD1. This CDR3 spans 14 amino acids. The germline V gene has CDR1 SGHNT and CDR2 YENEEA. V was pared by 5 bases and J by 4 bases, with 6 bases of the junction left unmatched. This CDR3 is CASSGDRCTTEAFF. As DNA, the CDR3 is TGTGCCAGCAGCGGGGACAGGTGTACCACTGAAGCTTTCTTT. Complete variable domain (other parts from reference TRBV11-3 and TRBJ1-1): EAGVVQSPRYKIIEKKQPVAFWCNPISGHNTLYWYLQNLGQGPELLIRYENEEAVDDSQLPKDRFSAERLKGVDSTLKIQPAELGDSAVYLCASSGDRCTTEAFFGQGTRLTVV.

This clone was counted a few times. The chain recombines TRBV9 with TRBJ2-2; 14 positions agree with TRBD2. The CDR3 is made up of 17 amino acids. The V gene's germline CDR1 is SGDLS and CDR2 YYNGEE. J lost 0 bases, V lost 3 bases, and 1 base had no gene match. This CDR3 is CASSETSGGANTGELFF. Here the CDR3 DNA reads TGTGCCAGCAGCGAGACTAGCGGGGGGGCGAACACCGGGGAGCTGTTTTTT.

The rearrangement links TRBV25-1 to TRBJ2-5; TRBD2 might be the D (6 bases). Germline-derived CDR1 and CDR2 are MGHDK and SYGVNS. V was shortened by 7 bases and J by 4 bases, with 13 bases between the two germline ends. CDR3 length equals 13 residues. In DNA, the CDR3 is TGTGCCAGCACCCTCGCGGGGTTAGAGACCCAGTACTTC. The encoded protein is CASTLAGLETQYF.

This chain connects TRBV4-2 to TRBJ2-1, with D unclear. V lost 0 bases and J 13 bases, leaving 10 bases between the germline ends. The CDR3 length is 12 residues. The germline V gene has CDR1 LGHNA and CDR2 YNFKEQ. In nucleotides, the CDR3 is TGTGCCAGCAGCCAAGATGCGAGAAGACAGTTCTTC. Encoded protein: CASSQDARRQFF.

This clone has just one count. CDR3 protein: CASSLSSQANEQFF. CDR3 nucleotides: TGTGCCAGCAGCTTGTCGTCGCAGGCCAATGAGCAGTTCTTC. V and J are TRBV5-5 and TRBJ2-1; the D is unclear. The germline V gene encodes CDR1 SGHKS and CDR2 YYEKEE (reference sequence). The CDR3 has 14 amino acids. Trimming removed 1 base at V and 6 bases at J, with 11 bases between. Based on the CDR3 plus reference TRBV5-5 and TRBJ2-1, the full variable domain is DAGVTQSPTHLIKTRGQQVTLRCSPISGHKSVSWYQQVLGQGPQFIFQYYEKEERGRGNFPDRFSARQFPNYSSELNVNALLLGDSALYLCASSLSSQANEQFFGPGTRLTVL.

The chain combines TRBV29-1 with TRBJ1-2; D not certain. Germline-derived CDR1 and CDR2 are SQVTM and ANQGSEA. Deletions cut 6 bases from V and 4 bases from J, with 15 bases between. There are 13 residues in the CDR3. CDR3 nucleotides: TGCAGCGTCTCTTCCGGGGAGGGCTATGGCTACACCTTC. Residues: CSVSSGEGYGYTF.

The chain links TRBV2 to TRBJ1-5; TRBD1 matches 9 bases. Germline V gene data show CDR1 as SNHLY and CDR2 as FYNNEI. V trimming: 5 bases; J trimming: 7 bases; junction bases outside the gene matches: 9. CDR3 length: 15 amino acids. DNA of the CDR3: TGTGCCAGCAGTTCCGGGACAGGGTTTTACCAGCCCCAGCATTTT. Protein product: CASSSGTGFYQPQHF.

The chain has TRBV4-1 and TRBJ1-3, with TRBD1 identical over 8 bases. The CDR3 has 16 residues. The V gene end was trimmed by 1 base and the J gene end by 0 bases; junction bases not matched to a gene: 2. CDR1 is MGHRA and CDR2 is YSYEKL in the germline V gene. CDR3 in amino acids: CASSQGTGGSGNTIYF. The CDR3 DNA reads TGCGCCAGCAGCCAAGGTACAGGGGGCTCTGGAAACACCATATATTTT.

This clone was seen once. This chain uses TRBV14 with TRBJ2-1, with D possibly being TRBD1 (6 bases). The CDR3 sequence is 15 residues long. Trimming shortened V by 0 bases and J by 4 bases, and 10 bases separated the two germline ends. Germline V gene sequence: CDR1 SGHDN, CDR2 FVKESK. The CDR3 coding sequence is TGTGCCAGCAGCCAAGACAGGGGATGGTACAATGAGCAGTTCTTC. Translated: CASSQDRGWYNEQFF.

J is TRBJ2-3 and V is TRBV5-1; 10 positions agree with TRBD1. This CDR3 contains 15 residues. Germline V gene lookup returns CDR1 SGHRS and CDR2 YFSETQ. V shed 4 bases and J 3 bases; nucleotides not matched to a gene: 5. CDR3 loop: CASSMGQGRTDTQYF. CDR3 bases: TGCGCCAGCAGCATGGGACAGGGGCGGACAGATACGCAGTATTTT.

This clone was seen only once. V and J are TRBV4-1 and TRBJ2-7; 8 nucleotides match TRBD1. The CDR3 runs to 15 residues. From germline, CDR1 is MGHRA and CDR2 YSYEKL. The V gene end was trimmed by 1 base and the J gene end by 2 bases; junction bases not matched to a gene: 4. The CDR3 region is CASSQVVQGAYEQYF. The DNA of the CDR3 is TGCGCCAGCAGCCAAGTAGTACAGGGGGCCTACGAGCAGTACTTC.

The chain carries TRBV7-9 and TRBJ1-1; 9 bases are a match to TRBD1. Germline lookup yields CDR1 SEHNR and CDR2 FQNEAQ (reference sequence). The CDR3 has 15 residues. Trimming at V came to 1 base and at J to 2 bases, leaving 2 bases not matched to a gene. The CDR3 is CASSLGDRVNTEAFF. The CDR3 DNA is TGTGCCAGCAGCTTAGGGGACAGGGTTAACACTGAAGCTTTCTTT.

J is TRBJ2-4 and V is TRBV13, with D uncertain. V lost 4 bases to trimming and J lost 0 bases, with 16 bases between them. Germline V CDR1 and CDR2: PRHDT, FYEKMQ (reference sequence). The CDR3 totals 17 residues. CDR3 coding DNA: TGTGCCAGCAGCTCCAGACTCGCTCCGTCAGCCAAAAACATTCAGTACTTC. Encoded protein: CASSSRLAPSAKNIQYF.

The CDR3 DNA sequence: TGTGCCATCAGTGATAAGGACAGCCACGAGCAGTACTTC. This codes for CAISDKDSHEQYF. V gene TRBV10-3 combines with J gene TRBJ2-7, with D perhaps TRBD1 (6 bases). The CDR3 has 13 amino acids. The V end was cut by 3 bases, the J end by 5 bases, with 11 bases between. The germline V gene has CDR1 ENHRY and CDR2 SYGVKD.

V usage is TRBV7-8 and J usage is TRBJ2-1; 12 bases match TRBD2. This CDR3 spans 15 amino acids. The V segment lost 6 bases and the J segment 6 bases; nucleotides outside the gene matches: 6. Germline V gene sequence: CDR1 SGHVS, CDR2 FQNEAQ. CDR3: CASRERGLAGNEQFF. The CDR3 DNA is TGTGCCAGCAGGGAACGGGGACTAGCGGGCAATGAGCAGTTCTTC.

V is TRBV5-1 and J is TRBJ1-1; TRBD1 is a possible D gene (5 bases). CDR1 and CDR2 from the germline V gene are SGHRS and YFSETQ. V lost 4 bases and J lost 1, with 11 bases in between. There are 14 residues in the CDR3. CDR3 sequence: CASSRAGTNTEAFF. The DNA of the CDR3 is TGCGCCAGCAGCCGTGCGGGGACGAACACTGAAGCTTTCTTT.

The rearrangement uses TRBV7-2 and TRBJ1-1; TRBD1 might be the D (5 bases). This CDR3 comprises 17 residues. V lost 2 bases and J 1 base, leaving 17 bases between the germline ends. Germline CDR1 reads SGHTA; CDR2 reads FQGNSA. The chain's CDR3 is CASSLMGPEGANTEAFF. The CDR3 DNA reads as TGTGCCAGCAGCTTAATGGGGCCGGAGGGAGCGAACACTGAAGCTTTCTTT. Looking up the rest from reference TRBV7-2 and TRBJ1-1 gives the full variable domain: GAGVSQSPSNKVTEKGKDVELRCDPISGHTALYWYRQSLGQGLEFLIYFQGNSAPDKSGLPSDRFSAERTGGSVSTLTIQRTQQEDSAVYLCASSLMGPEGANTEAFFGQGTRLTVV.

This clone is labeled medium-sized. The V gene is TRBV4-2, the J gene TRBJ1-2, with D possibly matching TRBD1 (5 bases). The CDR3 is 12 residues long. Germline V gene lookup returns CDR1 LGHNA and CDR2 YNFKEQ. Trimming took off 4 bases at V and 5 bases at J, with 8 bases between the two ends. CDR3 residues: CASSPGTYGYTF. The CDR3 DNA reads TGTGCCAGCAGCCCGGGGACTTATGGCTACACCTTC.

This clone was counted between two and nine times. V and J are TRBV5-4 and TRBJ1-2; no clear D gene. Trimming cost V 1 base and J 0 bases, with 10 bases left between them. The CDR3 contains 15 residues. The germline V gene has CDR1 SGHNT and CDR2 YYREEE (reference sequence). The CDR3 protein is CASSLTERSNYGYTF. In nucleotides, the CDR3 is TGTGCCAGCAGCTTGACAGAGCGGTCTAACTATGGCTACACCTTC.